Listed here are 21 T cell receptor beta chains from one sample, sequenced in a study of PD-1 blockade in classical Hodgkin lymphoma. With no exception, relapse followed autologous stem cell transplantation in all patients, and brentuximab vedotin exposure varied. Data came from immunoSEQ multiplex PCR; TCRdb stores just in-frame clones and leaves some out. Seen here are approximately 7,500 clones, around 84% observed once, and the top ten hold around 15%. The sample was peripheral blood mononuclear cells (PBMCs), taken at baseline. The source is a human donor with classical Hodgkin lymphoma.

The chain carries TRBV7-2 and TRBJ2-3, with D maybe TRBD1 (5 bases). This CDR3 is built from 13 residues. V was cut by 3 bases and J by 3 bases, with 7 bases left in between. The germline V gene encodes CDR1 SGHTA and CDR2 FQGNSA. For the CDR3, the DNA is TGTGCCAGCAGCTTTCCAGGGACAGATACGCAGTATTTT. Its translation: CASSFPGTDTQYF.

The chain joins TRBV18 to TRBJ2-3; the D call may be TRBD1 or TRBD2 (5 bases each). The CDR3 consists of 18 residues. V gave up 6 bases and J gave up 0 bases, with 22 bases separating them. Germline V CDR1 and CDR2: KGHSH, LQKENI. CDR3 nucleotide sequence: TGTGCCAGCTCGGTGGGGGTGGTCCCCGTCCTCAGCACAGATACGCAGTATTTT. It is translated as CASSVGVVPVLSTDTQYF.

The chain is built from TRBV28 and TRBJ2-7; 16 positions match TRBD2. The germline gives CDR1 MDHEN, CDR2 SYDVKM. Trimming at V came to 6 bases and at J to 5 bases, leaving 13 bases not matched to a gene. CDR3 size: 18 residues. The DNA of the CDR3 is TGTGCCAGCAGCTACGGGGGGACTAGCGGGAGGGCCAAGAACGAGCAGTACTTC. This gives the protein CASSYGGTSGRAKNEQYF.

The chain recombines TRBV19 with TRBJ1-5, with TRBD1 as a possible D gene (5 bases). CDR3 size: 13 residues. The V and J ends lost 6 bases and 1 base respectively, with 7 bases between them. CDR1 LNHDA and CDR2 SQIVND come from the germline V gene (reference sequence). The CDR3 here is CASRGLSNQPQHF. In DNA, the CDR3 is TGTGCCAGTAGGGGGCTGAGCAATCAGCCCCAGCATTTT. Variable domain in full (rest from reference TRBV19 and TRBJ1-5): DGGITQSPKYLFRKEGQNVTLSCEQNLNHDAMYWYRQDPGQGLRLIYYSQIVNDFQKGDIAEGYSVSREKKESFPLTVTSAQKNPTAFYLCASRGLSNQPQHFGDGTRLSIL.

The chain employs TRBV5-1 and TRBJ2-1, with D perhaps matching TRBD1 (5 bases). This CDR3 has 15 amino acids. CDR1 SGHRS and CDR2 YFSETQ come from the germline V gene. Trimming shortened V by 3 bases and J by 5 bases, and 15 bases separated the two germline ends. Here the CDR3 DNA reads TGCGCCAGCAGCTCCCAGGGCTACGAGGACAATGAGCAGTTCTTC. It is translated as CASSSQGYEDNEQFF.

This chain joins TRBV2 and TRBJ2-1; no definite D call. The CDR3 has 13 amino acids. V was pared by 6 bases and J by 0 bases, with 6 bases between. The V gene's germline CDR1 is SNHLY and CDR2 FYNNEI. The CDR3 nucleotides are TGTGCCAGCAGGGTAAGCTCCTACAATGAGCAGTTCTTC. Residues: CASRVSSYNEQFF.

CDR3 amino acids: CASRARRAEAFF. CDR3 sequence (DNA): TGTGCCAGCAGGGCACGTAGGGCTGAAGCTTTCTTT. The rearrangement joins TRBV2 to TRBJ1-1; D is unclear. Per the germline V gene, CDR1 is SNHLY and CDR2 is FYNNEI. Deletions cut 6 bases from V and 6 bases from J, with 11 bases between. The CDR3 totals 12 residues.

The chain uses TRBV27 and TRBJ2-7; D is unclear. CDR3 length: 14 residues. Deletions cut 3 bases from V and 3 bases from J, with 12 bases between. The V gene's germline CDR1 is MNHEY and CDR2 SMNVEV (reference sequence). The DNA for the CDR3 is TGTGCCAGCAGTTTTTATGCCGGAGTCTACGAGCAGTACTTC. Amino acids: CASSFYAGVYEQYF.

The chain is built from TRBV5-4 and TRBJ2-6; the D gene is possibly TRBD2 (6 bases). V shed 2 bases and J shed 4 bases, with 13 bases lying between them. Germline CDR1 reads SGHNT; CDR2 reads YYREEE (reference sequence). The CDR3 spans 16 residues. The CDR3 is CASSFGRTSGANVLTF. CDR3 coding DNA: TGTGCCAGCAGCTTTGGGAGGACGTCGGGGGCCAACGTCCTGACTTTC.

The chain is built from TRBV27 and TRBJ1-3; possibly TRBD1 for D (6 bases). This CDR3 is 15 amino acids long. V gave up 3 bases and J gave up 0 bases, with 9 bases separating them. The germline gives CDR1 MNHEY, CDR2 SMNVEV (reference sequence). In DNA, the CDR3 is TGTGCCAGCAGTTTGCAGGGGTTCTCTGGAAACACCATATATTTT. Translating gives CASSLQGFSGNTIYF.

V is TRBV29-1 and J is TRBJ2-4, with TRBD1 matching 9 bases. The CDR3 totals 13 residues. J gave up 10 bases and V 5 bases, and 9 bases lay outside the gene matches. Germline assignment: CDR1 SQVTM and CDR2 ANQGSEA. This CDR3 reads CSVRWGQGGIQYF. Written as DNA, the CDR3 is TGCAGCGTTCGTTGGGGACAGGGCGGGATTCAGTACTTC.

The chain links TRBV4-3 to TRBJ1-3; 8 positions agree with TRBD1. J lost 0 bases, V lost 3 bases, and 4 bases had no gene match. The CDR3 length is 16 residues. Germline assignment: CDR1 LGHNA and CDR2 YSLEER. CDR3 region: CASSHMTGASGNTIYF. The CDR3, as DNA: TGCGCCAGCAGCCACATGACAGGGGCCTCTGGAAACACCATATATTTT.

The rearrangement uses TRBV29-1 and TRBJ2-2, with a weak D call TRBD1 (6 bases). V dropped 6 bases and J dropped 5 bases, with 13 bases sitting between them. The germline gives CDR1 SQVTM, CDR2 ANQGSEA. The CDR3 length is 13 residues. In DNA form, the CDR3 reads TGCAGCGTGGGATCACAGGGAACCGGGGAGCTGTTTTTT. It specifies CSVGSQGTGELFF.

The sample holds a few counts of this clone. The rearrangement links TRBV14 to TRBJ1-1, with 8 bases matching TRBD1. Germline CDR1 is SGHDN and CDR2 is FVKESK. V lost 3 bases, J lost 4 bases, and 7 bases stayed unmatched. CDR3 length equals 15 residues. The CDR3 reads CASSQGQVGSTEAFF. The CDR3 DNA reads TGTGCCAGCAGCCAGGGACAGGTGGGGTCCACTGAAGCTTTCTTT.

About this clone: Its ends do not fully match the called genes, so a read error is possible. The chain employs TRBV28 and TRBJ2-2; 8 bases are a match to TRBD1. The CDR3 spans 14 residues. Germline assignment: CDR1 MDHEN and CDR2 SYDVKM. The CDR3 here is CACRGLPNTGELFF. The CDR3 nucleotides read TGTGCCTGCAGGGGGCTTCCCAACACCGGGGAGCTGTTTTTT.

The chain employs TRBV7-2 and TRBJ1-1, with 8 bases fitting TRBD1. Per the germline V gene, CDR1 is SGHTA and CDR2 is FQGNSA. This CDR3 is built from 15 residues. V lost 4 bases to trimming and J lost 5 bases; unmatched junction nucleotides: 9. In DNA form, the CDR3 reads TGTGCCAGCAGCTCCGGGACAGGCGTCCTTACTGAAGCTTTCTTT. Translation gives CASSSGTGVLTEAFF.

The chain has TRBV4-1 and TRBJ2-1; the match to TRBD2 covers 9 bases. The V gene's germline CDR1 is MGHRA and CDR2 YSYEKL. V gave up 1 base and J gave up 6 bases; unmatched junction bases: 13. The CDR3 sequence is 18 residues long. CDR3 sequence: CASSQGGIAGDGRNEQFF. The CDR3 DNA is TGCGCCAGCAGCCAAGGAGGGATAGCGGGGGATGGACGCAATGAGCAGTTCTTC.

The V gene is TRBV19, the J gene TRBJ1-2, with 10 nucleotides matching TRBD1. Germline V gene lookup returns CDR1 LNHDA and CDR2 SQIVND (reference sequence). V lost 5 bases, J lost 4 bases, and 7 bases stayed unmatched. The CDR3 extends over 15 amino acids. DNA for the CDR3: TGTGCCAGTAGTCCCGGGACAGGGGCTGGCTATGGCTACACCTTC. Protein: CASSPGTGAGYGYTF.

CDR3 sequence reads: CASSVTETEAFF. The CDR3 coding sequence is TGTGCCAGCAGTGTTACGGAGACTGAAGCTTTCTTT. V is TRBV25-1 and J is TRBJ1-1, with unresolved D. Germline-derived CDR1 and CDR2 are MGHDK and SYGVNS. V lost 4 bases and J lost 5, with 8 bases in between. The CDR3 spans 12 residues.

CDR3 in DNA: TGTGCTAGTTCCCGTCTAGCCCCGCATGAGCAGTTCTTC. Its translation is CASSRLAPHEQFF. The chain couples TRBV12-5 to TRBJ2-1, with TRBD2 as a possible D gene (5 bases). CDR3 size: 13 residues. Germline assignment: CDR1 LGHNT and CDR2 FRNRAP. Trimming cost V 8 bases and J 8 bases, with 16 bases left between them.

CDR3 nucleotide sequence: TGTGCCAGCGGGAGCACAGGGGCCGCCACAGATACGCAGTATTTT. Its translation is CASGSTGAATDTQYF. V usage is TRBV5-6 and J usage is TRBJ2-3; 7 nucleotides agree with TRBD1. Germline assignment: CDR1 SGHDT and CDR2 YYEEEE. The junction had 10 bases not matched to a gene; V was cut back by 7 bases and J by 2 bases. The length of the CDR3 is 15 residues.